This T cell receptor (beta chain) derives from a study of CD8+ T cells in alopecia areata. Study-level information: Treated patients were dosed with oral tofacitinib, taking 5 to 10 mg twice daily.

cDNA serving as the sequencing template came from extracted, reverse transcribed RNA. Using immunoSEQ multiplex PCR, the repertoire was profiled, and TCRdb retains in-frame clones only, with some absent. The sample carries over 120,000 clones, around 58% recorded once. Overall study results and limits: Resident alphabeta T cells of normal skin are also sequenced in scalp samples.

Peripheral blood samples and lesional scalp punch biopsies were obtained from alopecia areata patients. This clone appeared a few times. The antigen is not known. The germline V and J ends were trimmed by 0 bases and 11 bases, with 14 bases remaining between them. There are 13 residues in the CDR3. The germline V gene encodes CDR1 LNHNV and CDR2 YYDKDF (reference sequence). Sequencing was performed on CD4+ T cells sorted from blood, taken at week 0. The TCR comes from a human donor with alopecia areata. The chain couples TRBV15 to TRBJ2-7; D possibly corresponds to TRBD2 (5 bases). CDR3 sequence reads: CATSRDLRDQEYF. The DNA for the CDR3 is TGTGCCACCAGCAGAGATCTCCGGGATCAGGAGTACTTC.